This is a list of T cell receptor beta chains from one sample in a study of shared clonotypes between healthy human individuals. The protocol was immunoSEQ multiplex PCR, while the TCRdb copy is restricted to in-frame clones and leaves out a portion. Of millions of clones in the sample, roughly 96% were seen once. Sequenced input: naive CD4+ T cells sorted from blood. The receptors stem from a man between 18 and 29 years old in good health. Each CDR3 is given with its conserved first and last residue. Each record gives: CDR3 length, V gene, J gene, CDR3 protein.

len: 14; v_gene: TRBV6-1; j_gene: TRBJ1-6; CDR3aa: CASITGHINSPLHF
len: 14; v_gene: TRBV6-5; j_gene: TRBJ1-2; CDR3aa: CASSPSTGFYGYTF
len: 16; v_gene: TRBV5-6; j_gene: TRBJ2-3; CDR3aa: CASSSDRGLWTDTQYF
len: 13; v_gene: TRBV6-5; j_gene: TRBJ1-1; CDR3aa: CASSRGVYTEAFF
len: 16; v_gene: TRBV2; j_gene: TRBJ2-2; CDR3aa: CASSRGGGTNTGELFF
len: 15; v_gene: TRBV6-5; j_gene: TRBJ2-5; CDR3aa: CASSPMTGGQETQYF
len: 13; v_gene: TRBV7-9; j_gene: TRBJ2-1; CDR3aa: CASSPRQYNEQFF
len: 14; v_gene: TRBV9; j_gene: TRBJ2-3; CDR3aa: CASSPRLSADTQYF
len: 15; v_gene: TRBV5-1; j_gene: TRBJ2-3; CDR3aa: CASSTGTSGATVQYF
len: 14; v_gene: TRBV28; j_gene: TRBJ1-2; CDR3aa: CASSLKGAYGGYTF
len: 13; v_gene: TRBV7-2; j_gene: TRBJ2-7; CDR3aa: CASSFSFLYEQYF
len: 12; v_gene: TRBV27; j_gene: TRBJ2-3; CDR3aa: CASRQTGHTQYF
len: 13; v_gene: TRBV29-1; j_gene: TRBJ1-1; CDR3aa: CSVQAGSDTEAFF
len: 13; v_gene: TRBV25-1; j_gene: TRBJ1-2; CDR3aa: CASSRGTMGGYTF
len: 15; v_gene: TRBV6-1; j_gene: TRBJ2-7; CDR3aa: CASSKGAANSYEQYF
len: 16; v_gene: TRBV28; j_gene: TRBJ2-3; CDR3aa: CASSLKTSRSTDTQYF
len: 12; v_gene: TRBV7-2; j_gene: TRBJ2-1; CDR3aa: CASSFTINEQFF
len: 16; v_gene: TRBV7-9; j_gene: TRBJ2-7; CDR3aa: CASSLVVSQSTYEQYF
len: 13; v_gene: TRBV11-2; j_gene: TRBJ2-5; CDR3aa: CASSWRRLETQYF
len: 15; v_gene: TRBV28; j_gene: TRBJ2-1; CDR3aa: CASSPSQGTSNEQFF
len: 14; v_gene: TRBV6-5; j_gene: TRBJ2-4; CDR3aa: CASWEREGRNIQYF
len: 16; v_gene: TRBV11-3; j_gene: TRBJ2-3; CDR3aa: CASSLDGSGPTDTQYF
len: 13; v_gene: TRBV29-1; j_gene: TRBJ1-2; CDR3aa: CSAKPQGARYYTF
len: 13; v_gene: TRBV28; j_gene: TRBJ1-2; CDR3aa: CASTVSANYGYTF
len: 13; v_gene: TRBV7-2; j_gene: TRBJ1-5; CDR3aa: CASSLAGGQPQHF
len: 14; v_gene: TRBV7-2; j_gene: TRBJ2-7; CDR3aa: CASSLAFGIYEQYF
len: 15; v_gene: TRBV6-4; j_gene: TRBJ1-1; CDR3aa: CASSDSRPGSTEAFF
len: 11; v_gene: TRBV20-1; j_gene: TRBJ1-1; CDR3aa: CSARDSYQAFF
len: 15; v_gene: TRBV5-4; j_gene: TRBJ2-7; CDR3aa: CASSQAGTGTYEQYF
len: 13; v_gene: TRBV6-5; j_gene: TRBJ1-1; CDR3aa: CASTPPGAHEAFF
len: 15; v_gene: TRBV7-9; j_gene: TRBJ2-3; CDR3aa: CASSWGDRQPDTQYF
len: 14; v_gene: TRBV10-2; j_gene: TRBJ1-5; CDR3aa: CASSESISLQPQHF
len: 13; v_gene: TRBV18; j_gene: TRBJ2-7; CDR3aa: CASSSQGAHEQYF
len: 12; v_gene: TRBV28; j_gene: TRBJ1-5; CDR3aa: CASSFPNQPQHF
len: 12; v_gene: TRBV30; j_gene: TRBJ1-1; CDR3aa: CAWTEGRAEAFF
len: 13; v_gene: TRBV7-2; j_gene: TRBJ2-7; CDR3aa: CASSLFGSYEQYF
len: 16; v_gene: TRBV10-3; j_gene: TRBJ1-2; CDR3aa: CAISESSPGANYGYTF
len: 15; v_gene: TRBV7-2; j_gene: TRBJ2-7; CDR3aa: CASSLRTSGSYEQYF
len: 14; v_gene: TRBV5-1; j_gene: TRBJ2-5; CDR3aa: CASSISGREETQYF
len: 11; v_gene: TRBV11-2; j_gene: TRBJ2-5; CDR3aa: CASSLGETQYF
len: 16; v_gene: TRBV7-2; j_gene: TRBJ2-7; CDR3aa: CASSLRGGTSSYEQYF
len: 15; v_gene: TRBV4-2; j_gene: TRBJ1-1; CDR3aa: CASSQDQVVNREAFF
len: 15; v_gene: TRBV14; j_gene: TRBJ1-2; CDR3aa: CASSNPDRPPTGYTF
len: 15; v_gene: TRBV9; j_gene: TRBJ1-1; CDR3aa: CASSPRQVSDTEAFF
len: 13; v_gene: TRBV19; j_gene: TRBJ2-1; CDR3aa: CASGGNSYNEQFF
len: 12; v_gene: TRBV10-3; j_gene: TRBJ2-7; CDR3aa: CAISAGFDEQYF
len: 15; v_gene: TRBV7-2; j_gene: TRBJ1-6; CDR3aa: CASSLDRYNNSPLHF
len: 17; v_gene: TRBV7-2; j_gene: TRBJ2-6; CDR3aa: CASSQNTGGAGANVLTF
len: 14; v_gene: TRBV10-3; j_gene: TRBJ1-1; CDR3aa: CAIGTGGFIPEAFF
len: 14; v_gene: TRBV30; j_gene: TRBJ2-7; CDR3aa: CAWSRLWVKDEQYF
len: 11; v_gene: TRBV30; j_gene: TRBJ2-7; CDR3aa: CAWSTDYEQYF
len: 15; v_gene: TRBV18; j_gene: TRBJ2-3; CDR3aa: CASSPIRGGTDTQYF
len: 16; v_gene: TRBV5-1; j_gene: TRBJ2-3; CDR3aa: CASSYGTGRSTDTQYF
len: 13; v_gene: TRBV7-2; j_gene: TRBJ2-1; CDR3aa: CASSSGVVGEQFF
len: 18; v_gene: TRBV4-2; j_gene: TRBJ2-5; CDR3aa: CASSQDQGFRGPQETQYF
len: 15; v_gene: TRBV29-1; j_gene: TRBJ2-5; CDR3aa: CSVVPQRGGQETQYF
len: 13; v_gene: TRBV2; j_gene: TRBJ1-1; CDR3aa: CASTIYIDTEAFF
len: 15; v_gene: TRBV7-2; j_gene: TRBJ2-5; CDR3aa: CASSSYRLVAETQYF